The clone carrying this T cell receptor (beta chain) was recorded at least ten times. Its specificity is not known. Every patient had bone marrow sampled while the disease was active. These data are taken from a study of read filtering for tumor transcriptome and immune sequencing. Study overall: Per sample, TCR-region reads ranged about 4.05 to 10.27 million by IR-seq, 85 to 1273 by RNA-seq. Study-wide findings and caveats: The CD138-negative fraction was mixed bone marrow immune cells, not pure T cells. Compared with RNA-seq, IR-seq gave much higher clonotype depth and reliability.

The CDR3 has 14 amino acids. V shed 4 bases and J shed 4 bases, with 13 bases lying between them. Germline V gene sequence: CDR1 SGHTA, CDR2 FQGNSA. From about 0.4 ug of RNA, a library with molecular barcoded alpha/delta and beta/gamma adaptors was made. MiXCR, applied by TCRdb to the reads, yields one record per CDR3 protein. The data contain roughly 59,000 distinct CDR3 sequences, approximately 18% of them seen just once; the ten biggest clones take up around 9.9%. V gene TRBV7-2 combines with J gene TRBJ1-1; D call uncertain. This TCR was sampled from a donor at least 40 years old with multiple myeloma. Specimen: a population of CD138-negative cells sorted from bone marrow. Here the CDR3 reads CASSSSLRGTEAFF. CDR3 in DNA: TGTGCCAGCAGCTCTAGCCTGCGAGGCACTGAAGCTTTCTTT.